The T cell receptor (beta chain) under discussion was sequenced for a study of OX40 agonist ivuxolimab in advanced cancers. The overall study: The drug used for patients, ivuxolimab, was an agonistic anti-OX40 (CD134) antibody.

As regards this clone: Its target is not known.

This CDR3 is built from 16 residues. The germline V gene has CDR1 SGHRS and CDR2 YFSETQ. V lost 4 bases to trimming and J lost 6 bases; unmatched junction nucleotides: 10. Clones were read by immunoSEQ multiplex PCR, and TCRdb kept only the in-frame ones, dropping some. The sample has 10,000 to 15,000 clones, over 70% seen once. Findings and limits, study-wide: By week 6 at 0.1 to 3.0 mg/kg, blood CD4+ and CD8+ T cells had expanded clonally. More expanded clones were seen, on average, in CD8+ T cells than in CD4+.

This TCR was sampled from an adult with an advanced solid tumor such as melanoma, head and neck, liver or kidney cancer. Material: CD4+ or CD8+ T cells sorted from blood, obtained in a trial of the OX40 agonist ivuxolimab. The chain is built from TRBV5-1 and TRBJ2-1, with 10 nucleotides matching TRBD1. CDR3 sequence: CASSPMRDRGFNEQFF. The CDR3 DNA reads TGCGCCAGCAGCCCCATGAGGGACAGGGGTTTCAATGAGCAGTTCTTC.